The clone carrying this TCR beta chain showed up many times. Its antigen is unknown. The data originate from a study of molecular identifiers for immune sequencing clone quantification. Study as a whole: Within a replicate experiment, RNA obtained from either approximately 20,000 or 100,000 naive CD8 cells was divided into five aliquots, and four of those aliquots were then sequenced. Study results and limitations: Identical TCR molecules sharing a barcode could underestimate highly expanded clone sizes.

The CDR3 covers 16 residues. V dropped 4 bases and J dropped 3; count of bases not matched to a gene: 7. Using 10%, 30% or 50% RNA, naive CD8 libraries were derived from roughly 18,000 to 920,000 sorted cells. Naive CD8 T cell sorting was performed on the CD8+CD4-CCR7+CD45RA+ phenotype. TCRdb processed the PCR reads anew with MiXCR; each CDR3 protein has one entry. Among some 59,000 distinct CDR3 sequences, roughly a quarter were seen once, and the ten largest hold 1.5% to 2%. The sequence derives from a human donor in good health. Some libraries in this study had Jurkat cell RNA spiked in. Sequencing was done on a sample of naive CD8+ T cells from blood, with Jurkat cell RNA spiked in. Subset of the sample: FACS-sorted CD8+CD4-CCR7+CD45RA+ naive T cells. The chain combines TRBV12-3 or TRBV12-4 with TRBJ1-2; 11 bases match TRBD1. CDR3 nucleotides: TGTGCCAGCAGTTCATCCCGGGACAGGGGGGACTATGGCTACACCTTC. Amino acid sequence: CASSSSRDRGDYGYTF.